The clone carrying this TCR beta chain has ten or more counts. The antigen is undetermined. The record originates from a study of T cells in Graves' hyperthyroidism and ophthalmopathy. Notes on the study in general: Within blood appeared most thyroid clonotypes that had expanded above 0.001. Separating ophthalmopathy from stable hyperthyroidism was achieved by a 13 V-J model.

Researchers amplified the TCR beta CDR3 regions from RNA transcripts. Initially, a first-round RT-PCR of the TCR CDR3 employed the HTBI primer set. One entry per CDR3 protein results from TCRdb running MiXCR on the multiplex PCR reads. The sample holds about 500,000 distinct CDR3 sequences; 40% to 50% are singletons and the top ten take approximately 44%. From germline, CDR1 is SEHNR and CDR2 FQNEAQ (reference sequence). V dropped 4 bases and J dropped 5 bases, with 18 bases sitting between them. The CDR3 runs to 15 residues. This TCR derives from an adult woman with Graves' disease, either hyperthyroidism or ophthalmopathy (not recorded which). The rearrangement links TRBV7-9 to TRBJ2-7, with D possibly matching TRBD1 (5 bases). The sequenced sample was peripheral blood or thyroid tissue (not recorded which). The CDR3 loop reads CASSSTERPFHEQYF. The CDR3 DNA follows: TGTGCCAGCAGCTCGACAGAGCGTCCGTTCCACGAGCAGTACTTC.